The 26 T cell receptor beta chains below were found in one sample sequenced in a study of blood T cell repertoires in COVID-19. Sequencing was performed with immunoSEQ multiplex PCR; in TCRdb, only in-frame clones are kept and a portion is missing. The table records about 110,000 clones, around 74% of them present only once. Input material: peripheral blood. Source of these receptors: a woman aged 55-75 years with acute or convalescent COVID-19.

The chain uses TRBV5-4 and TRBJ1-1; 7 nucleotides match TRBD1. The CDR3 sequence is 16 residues long. Per germline, CDR1 SGHNT and CDR2 YYREEE (reference sequence). Trimming at V came to 5 bases and at J to 5 bases, leaving 15 bases not matched to a gene. The CDR3 region has the DNA TGTGCCAGCAGTTCCCGGGACAGCCCCCGGGAGACTGAAGCTTTCTTT. Protein product: CASSSRDSPRETEAFF. The variable domain in full, completed from reference TRBV5-4 and TRBJ1-1, reads ETGVTQSPTHLIKTRGQQVTLRCSSQSGHNTVSWYQQALGQGPQFIFQYYREEENGRGNFPPRFSGLQFPNYSSELNVNALELDDSALYLCASSSRDSPRETEAFFGQGTRLTVV.

In this sample, this clone turned up a few times. The V gene is TRBV4-1, the J gene TRBJ1-3, with D tentatively TRBD1 (6 bases). The CDR3 consists of 15 residues. Trimming took off 1 base at V and 4 bases at J, with 11 bases between the two ends. Germline CDR1 MGHRA, CDR2 YSYEKL. In nucleotides, the CDR3 is TGCGCCAGCAGCCAAGCGCCAGGGGAGGGAAACACCATATATTTT. Translating it yields CASSQAPGEGNTIYF.

This chain uses TRBV6-1 with TRBJ2-3; TRBD2 aligns across 9 bases. V was clipped by 4 bases and J by 2 bases; unmatched bases: 16. Germline V gene lookup returns CDR1 MNHNS and CDR2 SASEGT. CDR3 length: 19 amino acids. The CDR3 DNA reads TGTGCCAGCAGTGGAGGTTATGGGCGGGGGGGAGTTGTCACAGATACGCAGTATTTT. It yields the protein CASSGGYGRGGVVTDTQYF.

The chain has TRBV19 and TRBJ1-2, with D maybe TRBD1 (5 bases). Germline V gene lookup returns CDR1 LNHDA and CDR2 SQIVND (reference sequence). The ends were cut back, 0 bases at V and 0 bases at J, with 11 bases in the middle. CDR3 length equals 16 residues. CDR3 loop: CASSIDPGRSNYGYTF. The CDR3 bases are TGTGCCAGTAGTATAGACCCAGGGCGGTCTAACTATGGCTACACCTTC.

This clone was seen a few times. This chain joins TRBV9 and TRBJ2-7; 8 bases line up with TRBD1. Germline V gene sequence: CDR1 SGDLS, CDR2 YYNGEE. The length of the CDR3 is 14 residues. The junction had 11 bases not matched to a gene; V was cut back by 3 bases and J by 9 bases. CDR3 DNA: TGTGCCAGCAGCGCCGGGACAGGAGGTAGGCGGCAGTACTTC. It is translated as CASSAGTGGRRQYF.

Here the CDR3 reads CASSWGGRGLRNEQFF. The DNA of the CDR3 is TGTGCCAGCAGCTGGGGGGGACGGGGGCTAAGGAATGAGCAGTTCTTC. J is TRBJ2-1 and V is TRBV7-2; D is perhaps TRBD2 (7 bases). CDR1 SGHTA and CDR2 FQGNSA come from the germline V gene. CDR3 size: 16 residues. Deletions cut 4 bases from V and 7 bases from J, with 20 bases between.

The table lists this clone with a few counts. This chain joins TRBV3-1 (or the pseudogene TRBV3-2) and TRBJ1-5; no definite D call. The V end was cut by 4 bases, the J end by 3 bases, with 7 bases between. From germline, CDR1 is LGHDT and CDR2 YNNKEL (reference sequence). The CDR3 runs 13 residues. The CDR3 loop reads CASSPGNNQPQHF. The CDR3 bases are TGTGCCAGCAGCCCCGGGAACAATCAGCCCCAGCATTTT.

The chain joins TRBV27 to TRBJ2-4, with D possibly TRBD1 on 5 matching bases. Per germline, CDR1 MNHEY and CDR2 SMNVEV (reference sequence). The CDR3 sequence is 17 residues long. V lost 2 bases and J lost 0, with 14 bases in between. CDR3 sequence: CASSLTAQGPAKNIQYF. As DNA, the CDR3 is TGTGCCAGCAGTTTAACAGCTCAGGGCCCAGCCAAAAACATTCAGTACTTC.

This clone was picked up a small number of times. The V gene is TRBV3-1 (or the pseudogene TRBV3-2), the J gene TRBJ1-5; D is unresolved. Per germline, CDR1 LGHDT and CDR2 YNNKEL (reference sequence). V lost 4 bases and J 15 bases, leaving 19 bases between the germline ends. This CDR3 spans 13 amino acids. CDR3 residues: CASSPAIDRERHF. In DNA form, the CDR3 reads TGTGCCAGCAGCCCAGCGATAGACCGGGAGAGGCATTTT.

This clone was counted between two and nine times. The J gene is TRBJ2-7, the V gene TRBV3-1 (or the pseudogene TRBV3-2), with a weak D call TRBD2 (6 bases). CDR1 is LGHDT, CDR2 YNNKEL, per germline (reference sequence). V was shortened by 7 bases and J by 4 bases, with 8 bases between the two germline ends. The CDR3 length is 11 residues. The CDR3 DNA follows: TGTGCCAGCACAGGGAGGTACGAGCAGTACTTC. Protein product: CASTGRYEQYF.

V gene TRBV10-1 combines with J gene TRBJ1-1, with 10 bases that match TRBD1. The V gene end was trimmed by 8 bases and the J gene end by 5 bases; junction bases not matched to a gene: 5. The CDR3 runs 13 residues. Germline V gene data show CDR1 as WNHNN and CDR2 as SYGVQD (reference sequence). CDR3 sequence (DNA): TGCGCCAGCGGACAGGGGGGGAGGACTGAAGCTTTCTTT. This encodes CASGQGGRTEAFF.

The chain has TRBV5-6 and TRBJ1-2, with a possible D match to TRBD1 (5 bases). V shed 4 bases and J shed 4 bases, with 11 bases lying between them. The CDR3 contains 13 residues. Germline CDR1 is SGHDT and CDR2 is YYEEEE. The CDR3 reads CASSRTPSYGYTF. CDR3 DNA: TGTGCCAGCAGCCGGACACCCTCCTATGGCTACACCTTC.

This clone was detected a few times. The chain combines TRBV2 with TRBJ1-3, with unresolved D. Trimming removed 5 bases at V and 7 bases at J, with 18 bases between. The CDR3 is 15 amino acids. Germline V lookup: CDR1 SNHLY, CDR2 FYNNEI. CDR3 sequence (DNA): TGTGCCAGCAGTCCTTTGGGAGAGGGTTGGAACACCATATATTTT. Its protein product is CASSPLGEGWNTIYF.

The chain couples TRBV7-8 to TRBJ1-1; possible D gene TRBD1, 5 bases. V was pared by 2 bases and J by 0 bases, with 19 bases between. The CDR3 is 18 amino acids. Germline CDR1 SGHVS, CDR2 FQNEAQ. CDR3 in amino acids: CASSLLFGHAHMNTEAFF. CDR3 in DNA: TGTGCCAGCAGCTTACTTTTCGGACACGCGCATATGAACACTGAAGCTTTCTTT.

V and J are TRBV5-4 and TRBJ2-3, with TRBD2 identical over 11 bases. The V segment lost 3 bases and the J segment 1 base; nucleotides outside the gene matches: 4. The CDR3 is 16 amino acids. Germline V gene lookup returns CDR1 SGHNT and CDR2 YYREEE (reference sequence). The DNA for the CDR3 is TGTGCCAGCAGCTCGGATAGCGGGGGGGGCACAGATACGCAGTATTTT. It codes for CASSSDSGGGTDTQYF.

The chain recombines TRBV11-2 with TRBJ1-4; D remains ambiguous. Germline values: CDR1 SGHAT, CDR2 FQNNGV. Trimming pared 4 bases from V and 4 bases from J, leaving 10 bases between. The CDR3 spans 14 residues. The DNA of the CDR3 is TGTGCCAGCAGCTCCCTGGCCCTTAATGAAAAACTGTTTTTT. Its translation is CASSSLALNEKLFF.

V gene TRBV18 combines with J gene TRBJ1-1; perhaps TRBD1 as D (5 bases). The V and J ends lost 0 bases and 5 bases respectively, with 16 bases between them. This CDR3 contains 16 residues. CDR1 is KGHSH, CDR2 LQKENI, per germline. The CDR3 sequence: CASSPPNRQGGTEAFF. CDR3 bases: TGTGCCAGCTCACCACCGAATCGGCAGGGTGGGACTGAAGCTTTCTTT.

The chain links TRBV10-3 to TRBJ1-4; 12 bases fit TRBD1. Per the germline V gene, CDR1 is ENHRY and CDR2 is SYGVKD. The CDR3 extends over 14 amino acids. V shed 6 bases and J 7 bases; nucleotides not matched to a gene: 3. CDR3 in amino acids: CAISVGQGAEKLFF. CDR3 DNA: TGTGCCATCAGCGTGGGACAGGGGGCTGAAAAACTGTTTTTT.

This rearrangement joins TRBV7-2 to TRBJ1-3; D is undetermined. The CDR3 is 18 residues long. Germline V gene sequence: CDR1 SGHTA, CDR2 FQGNSA. V lost 1 base to trimming and J lost 0 bases, with 16 bases between them. The CDR3 protein is CASSLGIFRLASGNTIYF. The CDR3 DNA sequence: TGTGCCAGCAGCTTAGGAATATTCAGACTGGCCTCTGGAAACACCATATATTTT.

This rearrangement joins TRBV6-5 to TRBJ2-7; 7 bases are a match to TRBD1. V was clipped by 2 bases and J by 2 bases; unmatched bases: 6. The CDR3 consists of 15 residues. CDR1 and CDR2 from the germline V gene are MNHEY and SVGAGI. CDR3 region: CASSYLGTDTYEQYF. For the CDR3, the DNA is TGTGCCAGCAGTTACCTCGGGACAGACACCTACGAGCAGTACTTC.

This rearrangement joins TRBV10-3 to TRBJ1-6, with 10 bases that match TRBD1. The CDR3 spans 15 residues. Germline V CDR1 and CDR2: ENHRY, SYGVKD. Trimming at V came to 6 bases and at J to 7 bases, leaving 6 bases not matched to a gene. CDR3 in DNA: TGTGCCATCAGGCTAGGACAGGGGGAAAATTCACCCCTCCACTTT. Translated: CAIRLGQGENSPLHF.

This clone was seen a handful of times. The chain combines TRBV7-9 with TRBJ1-1; D is perhaps TRBD1 (5 bases). Trimming shortened V by 5 bases and J by 4 bases, and 17 bases separated the two germline ends. From germline, CDR1 is SEHNR and CDR2 FQNEAQ (reference sequence). This CDR3 has 15 amino acids. In DNA form, the CDR3 reads TGTGCCAGCAGCCAAGGGAACAGGAGGGTCACTGAAGCTTTCTTT. Protein: CASSQGNRRVTEAFF.

The J gene is TRBJ2-7, the V gene TRBV30; D gene ambiguous. The germline CDR1 and CDR2 sequences are GTSNPN and SVGIG (reference sequence). The CDR3 is 11 residues long. Trimming took 3 bases from V and 3 from J, leaving 6 bases between them. This chain's CDR3 is CAWSADYEQYF. CDR3 nucleotide sequence: TGTGCCTGGAGCGCGGACTACGAGCAGTACTTC.

V usage is TRBV6-5 and J usage is TRBJ1-2, with 7 bases identical to TRBD1. Germline V CDR1 and CDR2: MNHEY, SVGAGI. The CDR3 covers 14 residues. The V and J ends lost 6 bases and 4 bases, in that order; junction bases with no gene match: 8. CDR3 sequence (DNA): TGTGCCAGCAGGGAGACAGGGACCCCCTATGGCTACACCTTC. Its protein is CASRETGTPYGYTF.

This chain joins TRBV6-5 and TRBJ2-2; tentatively, D is TRBD1 (6 bases). Germline CDR1 reads MNHEY; CDR2 reads SVGAGI. V was clipped by 8 bases and J by 1 base, with 11 bases between them. The CDR3 has 14 residues. DNA for the CDR3: TGTGCCAGCCAGGACAGAAAGAACACCGGGGAGCTGTTTTTT. It codes for CASQDRKNTGELFF.

The chain combines TRBV30 with TRBJ1-1, with a possible D match to TRBD1 (6 bases). V lost 3 bases to trimming and J lost 1 base, with 12 bases between them. The CDR3 spans 14 residues. Germline V gene data show CDR1 as GTSNPN and CDR2 as SVGIG (reference sequence). The CDR3: CAWSVGTTNTEAFF. CDR3 in DNA: TGTGCCTGGAGCGTTGGGACAACGAACACTGAAGCTTTCTTT.